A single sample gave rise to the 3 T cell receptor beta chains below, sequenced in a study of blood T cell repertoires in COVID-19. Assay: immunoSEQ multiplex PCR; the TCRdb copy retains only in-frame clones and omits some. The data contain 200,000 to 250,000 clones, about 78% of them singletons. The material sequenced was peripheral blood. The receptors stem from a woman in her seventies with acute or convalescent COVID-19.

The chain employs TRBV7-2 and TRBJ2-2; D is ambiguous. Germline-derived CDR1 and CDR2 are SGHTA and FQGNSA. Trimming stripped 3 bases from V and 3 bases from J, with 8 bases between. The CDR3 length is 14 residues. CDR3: CASSFDKYTGELFF. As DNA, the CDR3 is TGTGCCAGCAGCTTTGACAAATACACCGGGGAGCTGTTTTTT.

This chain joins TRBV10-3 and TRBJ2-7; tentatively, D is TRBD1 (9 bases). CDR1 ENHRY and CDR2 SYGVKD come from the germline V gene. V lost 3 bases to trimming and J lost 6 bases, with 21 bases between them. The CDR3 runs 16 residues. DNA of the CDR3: TGTGCCATCAGTGACTCGGGAGGGACAGGGAGGGGCGAGCAGTACTTC. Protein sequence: CAISDSGGTGRGEQYF.

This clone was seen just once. The CDR3 is CASSQTGSGANVLTF. The CDR3 coding sequence is TGCGCCAGCAGCCAGACAGGCTCTGGGGCCAACGTCCTGACTTTC. The V call is TRBV5-1, the J call TRBJ2-6, with D perhaps TRBD1 (6 bases). Germline-derived CDR1 and CDR2 are SGHRS and YFSETQ. This CDR3 is 15 amino acids long. With 4 bases removed from V and 0 bases from J, the gap between germline ends came to 8 bases.